The 15 T cell receptor beta chains reported below all come from one sample, sequenced in a study of Tregs in tolerant kidney transplant recipients. TCRdb keeps only in-frame clones here, not all; method: immunoSEQ multiplex PCR. The sample has around 63,000 clones, 70% to 90% seen once; the top ten hold 2.1%. The sequencing here drew on Tregs from blood, taken before the transplant. The receptors were gathered from a human donor who received a combined kidney and bone marrow transplant.

The V and J genes are TRBV5-1 and TRBJ1-2, with D unclear. V lost 1 base and J lost 7, with 17 bases in between. This CDR3 region has 15 residues. Looked up from germline, CDR1 is SGHRS and CDR2 is YFSETQ. Here the CDR3 reads CASSLLVDSTSGYTF. Written as DNA, the CDR3 is TGCGCCAGCAGCTTGTTGGTTGATTCAACTAGTGGCTACACCTTC. Looking up the rest from reference TRBV5-1 and TRBJ1-2 gives the full variable domain: KAGVTQTPRYLIKTRGQQVTLSCSPISGHRSVSWYQQTPGQGLQFLFEYFSETQRNKGNFPGRFSGRQFSNSRSEMNVSTLELGDSALYLCASSLLVDSTSGYTFGSGTRLTVV.

The CDR3 bases are TGCAGCGTGGGGGGGAAGGTAGAGGTTGAAAAACTGTTTTTT. Encoded protein: CSVGGKVEVEKLFF. The gene calls are TRBV29-1 and TRBJ1-4; TRBD1 might be the D (5 bases). The CDR3 runs to 14 residues. V lost 6 bases and J 7 bases, leaving 18 bases between the germline ends. Germline V gene lookup returns CDR1 SQVTM and CDR2 ANQGSEA. Looking up the rest from reference TRBV29-1 and TRBJ1-4 gives the full variable domain: SAVISQKPSRDICQRGTSLTIQCQVDSQVTMMFWYRQQPGQSLTLIATANQGSEATYESGFVIDKFPISRPNLTFSTLTVSNMSPEDSSIYLCSVGGKVEVEKLFFGSGTQLSVL.

V gene TRBV28 combines with J gene TRBJ1-1; D may be TRBD1 (5 bases). Looked up from germline, CDR1 is MDHEN and CDR2 is SYDVKM. The CDR3 spans 16 residues. The V end lost 9 bases, the J end lost 2 bases, and 22 bases lay between the germline ends. The DNA of the CDR3 is TGTGCCAGTTCCATTAGATTGGGGGTTCCAAACACTGAAGCTTTCTTT. This gives the protein CASSIRLGVPNTEAFF.

The chain joins TRBV9 to TRBJ1-3; TRBD1 is a possible D gene (6 bases). The CDR3 sequence is 15 residues long. The ends were cut back, 0 bases at V and 4 bases at J, with 11 bases in the middle. Looked up from germline, CDR1 is SGDLS and CDR2 is YYNGEE. The CDR3 bases are TGTGCCAGCAGCGTAGCAGGGGCCGTCGGAAACACCATATATTTT. The encoded protein is CASSVAGAVGNTIYF.

This clone was seen once. J is TRBJ1-2 and V is TRBV7-2; TRBD1 aligns across 9 bases. Germline V gene data show CDR1 as SGHTA and CDR2 as FQGNSA. Trimming took 2 bases from V and 6 from J; bases not matched to a gene: 10. The CDR3 consists of 16 residues. CDR3 region: CASSLWGTGGADGYTF. CDR3 nucleotides: TGTGCCAGCAGCTTATGGGGAACAGGGGGCGCCGATGGCTACACCTTC.

The chain couples TRBV5-1 to TRBJ2-2, with D unclear. Trimming cost V 0 bases and J 4 bases, with 4 bases left between them. CDR3 length: 13 residues. Per the germline V gene, CDR1 is SGHRS and CDR2 is YFSETQ. The CDR3 loop is CASSLGPTGELFF. The CDR3 DNA reads TGCGCCAGCAGCTTGGGTCCCACCGGGGAGCTGTTTTTT.

The chain recombines TRBV2 with TRBJ2-1; 9 bases align to TRBD2. V shed 3 bases and J 0 bases; nucleotides not matched to a gene: 12. The CDR3 runs 19 residues. The germline gives CDR1 SNHLY, CDR2 FYNNEI. The chain's CDR3 is CASSENPGLAGLSYNEQFF. The CDR3 bases are TGTGCCAGCAGTGAGAACCCCGGGCTAGCGGGACTCTCCTACAATGAGCAGTTCTTC.

V and J are TRBV5-1 and TRBJ1-1; possible D gene TRBD1, 5 bases. The CDR3 is 15 residues long. Trimming took off 4 bases at V and 5 bases at J, with 18 bases between the two ends. Germline V gene lookup returns CDR1 SGHRS and CDR2 YFSETQ. As DNA, the CDR3 is TGCGCCAGCAGCCCTGGCGAGGGACGGCAGACTGAAGCTTTCTTT. It translates to CASSPGEGRQTEAFF.

V is TRBV9 and J is TRBJ1-2; perhaps TRBD1 as D (5 bases). The germline V and J ends were trimmed by 4 bases and 7 bases, with 11 bases remaining between them. There are 12 residues in the CDR3. Germline CDR1 and CDR2: SGDLS and YYNGEE. CDR3 coding DNA: TGTGCCAGCAGCCCGCAGGGTCTTGGCTACACCTTC. Translating gives CASSPQGLGYTF.

The chain employs TRBV19 and TRBJ1-6; possibly TRBD1 for D (5 bases). CDR3 length equals 15 residues. V lost 1 base and J 6 bases, leaving 10 bases between the germline ends. Germline CDR1 is LNHDA and CDR2 is SQIVND (reference sequence). In DNA form, the CDR3 reads TGTGCCAGTAGTATAGGAGGGGACCCTAATTCACCCCTCCACTTT. Translating gives CASSIGGDPNSPLHF.

This sequence joins TRBV25-1 and TRBJ2-1; 9 bases are a match to TRBD2. Germline values: CDR1 MGHDK, CDR2 SYGVNS. Unmatched junction bases numbered 3, after V lost 4 bases and J lost 2 bases. This CDR3 comprises 15 residues. The DNA for the CDR3 is TGTGCCAGCAGTGGCAGCGGGGGGACCTACAATGAGCAGTTCTTC. Its translation is CASSGSGGTYNEQFF.

The chain links TRBV30 to TRBJ1-1; maybe TRBD1 (5 bases). CDR1 is GTSNPN and CDR2 is SVGIG in the germline V gene (reference sequence). CDR3 length: 9 amino acids. The CDR3 reads CAGTPQAFF. CDR3 DNA: TGTGCTGGGACTCCCCAAGCTTTCTTT.

This chain joins TRBV28 and TRBJ1-2; 10 nucleotides align to TRBD1. The ends lost 6 bases at V and 4 bases at J; junction bases unmatched: 14. This CDR3 spans 17 amino acids. Germline V CDR1 and CDR2: MDHEN, SYDVKM. CDR3 residues: CASSPGTGDISFYGYTF. Here the CDR3 DNA reads TGTGCCAGCAGCCCCGGGACAGGGGACATCTCCTTCTATGGCTACACCTTC.

This clone is a singleton in its sample. V usage is TRBV9 and J usage is TRBJ2-1, with 14 bases matching TRBD2. The CDR3 is made up of 16 amino acids. Germline V lookup: CDR1 SGDLS, CDR2 YYNGEE. V shed 4 bases and J 7 bases; nucleotides not matched to a gene: 7. CDR3 nucleotides: TGTGCCAGCAGCCCCCGACTAGCGGGAGGGGAGAATGAGCAGTTCTTC. Amino acids: CASSPRLAGGENEQFF.

The chain uses TRBV4-2 and TRBJ2-1; 9 nucleotides match TRBD2. Germline V gives CDR1 LGHNA, CDR2 YNFKEQ. The CDR3 loop spans 18 amino acids. Germline trimming cut 0 bases from V and 3 bases from J; bases unmatched to any gene: 9. The chain's CDR3 is CASSQDPGSGGNYNEQFF. CDR3 DNA: TGTGCCAGCAGCCAAGATCCAGGGAGCGGGGGGAACTACAATGAGCAGTTCTTC.